The 14 T cell receptor beta chains listed next were all sequenced from one sample in a study of cytomegalovirus exposure and HLA in healthy donors. PCR was performed using 60 Vbeta and 13 Jbeta primers. The repertoire was sequenced with immunoSEQ multiplex PCR; TCRdb's copy has only in-frame clones and lacks some. The sample shows about 130,000 clones, 15% to 20% of them seen only once. What was sequenced was PBMCs. The origin of the receptors is a female donor in good health and CMV-seropositive.

This sequence joins TRBV4-1 and TRBJ1-3; 9 positions agree with TRBD1. Germline V lookup: CDR1 MGHRA, CDR2 YSYEKL. The V segment lost 3 bases and the J segment 8 bases; nucleotides outside the gene matches: 5. The CDR3 consists of 14 residues. The CDR3, as DNA: TGCGCCAGCAGCCATGAGGACAGGGGACACACCATATATTTT. Its translation is CASSHEDRGHTIYF.

V is TRBV7-9 and J is TRBJ1-5, with D perhaps matching TRBD1 (5 bases). CDR1 and CDR2 (germline): SEHNR, FQNEAQ (reference sequence). There are 14 residues in the CDR3. Trimming took off 5 bases at V and 3 bases at J, with 11 bases between the two ends. CDR3 residues: CASSQGGNNQPQHF. In DNA, the CDR3 is TGTGCCAGCAGCCAGGGAGGAAACAATCAGCCCCAGCATTTT. The entire variable domain, with the rest obtained from reference TRBV7-9 and TRBJ1-5, is as follows: DTGVSQNPRHKITKRGQNVTFRCDPISEHNRLYWYRQTLGQGPEFLTYFQNEAQLEKSRLLSDRFSAERPKGSFSTLEIQRTEQGDSAMYLCASSQGGNNQPQHFGDGTRLSIL.

This rearrangement joins TRBV5-1 to TRBJ2-3; 15 positions match TRBD2. CDR3 length equals 19 residues. The V segment lost 3 bases and the J segment 2 bases; nucleotides outside the gene matches: 10. Germline lookup yields CDR1 SGHRS and CDR2 YFSETQ. The CDR3 loop reads CASSSGLAGGFRTTDTQYF. The CDR3 DNA is TGCGCCAGCAGCTCGGGACTAGCGGGGGGCTTTCGTACCACAGATACGCAGTATTTT. Based on the CDR3 plus reference TRBV5-1 and TRBJ2-3, the full variable domain is KAGVTQTPRYLIKTRGQQVTLSCSPISGHRSVSWYQQTPGQGLQFLFEYFSETQRNKGNFPGRFSGRQFSNSRSEMNVSTLELGDSALYLCASSSGLAGGFRTTDTQYFGPGTRLTVL.

This clone turned up a few times. V is TRBV10-3 and J is TRBJ1-4; 9 bases are a match to TRBD1. The CDR3 contains 15 residues. Germline V CDR1 and CDR2: ENHRY, SYGVKD. With 6 bases clipped from V and 0 bases from J, the junction kept 2 bases outside the gene matches. For the CDR3, the DNA is TGTGCCATCAGGGGACAGGGTACAACTAATGAAAAACTGTTTTTT. As protein: CAIRGQGTTNEKLFF.

The genes are TRBV11-1 and TRBJ2-3; maybe TRBD2 (5 bases). Germline CDR1 is SGHAT and CDR2 is FQDESV (reference sequence). Trimming removed 5 bases from V and 2 bases from J, with 17 bases in between. This CDR3 has 16 residues. The CDR3: CASSEPSAVFTDTQYF. CDR3 bases: TGTGCCAGCAGCGAGCCATCAGCGGTGTTCACAGATACGCAGTATTTT. The variable domain in full, with the rest retrieved from reference TRBV11-1 and TRBJ2-3, is EAEVAQSPRYKITEKSQAVAFWCDPISGHATLYWYRQILGQGPELLVQFQDESVVDDSQLPKDRFSAERLKGVDSTLKIQPAELGDSAMYLCASSEPSAVFTDTQYFGPGTRLTVL.

This clone was seen only a few times. This sequence joins TRBV6-5 and TRBJ1-5; 7 bases map to TRBD1. Germline V CDR1 and CDR2: MNHEY, SVGAGI. CDR3 length: 14 amino acids. Trimming took 5 bases from V and 3 from J; bases not matched to a gene: 4. Here the CDR3 reads CASSPGQLNQPQHF. Here the CDR3 DNA reads TGTGCCAGCAGTCCGGGACAGCTCAATCAGCCCCAGCATTTT.

The gene calls are TRBV5-1 and TRBJ2-7; 11 bases align to TRBD2. Unmatched junction bases numbered 14, after V lost 0 bases and J lost 3 bases. CDR3 length equals 19 residues. Germline CDR1 SGHRS, CDR2 YFSETQ. The CDR3 DNA sequence: TGCGCCAGCAGCTTGGAACCTAGCGGGAGGCCCCTTAGTCTCTACGAGCAGTACTTC. As protein: CASSLEPSGRPLSLYEQYF.

This clone was recorded a few times. The chain employs TRBV4-2 and TRBJ2-6; TRBD2 agrees at 8 bases. This CDR3 comprises 16 residues. Germline values: CDR1 LGHNA, CDR2 YNFKEQ. The junction had 3 bases not matched to a gene; V was cut back by 3 bases and J by 2 bases. CDR3 nucleotide sequence: TGTGCCAGCAGCCAGGCCGGGGGGGCTGGGGCCAACGTCCTGACTTTC. Its protein is CASSQAGGAGANVLTF.

The rearrangement links TRBV5-1 to TRBJ2-3, with 8 bases fitting TRBD2. Trimming cost V 7 bases and J 5 bases; bases outside gene matches: 9. CDR1 and CDR2 (germline): SGHRS, YFSETQ. The CDR3 length is 14 residues. The CDR3 DNA follows: TGCGCCAGCGCGGGGGGTAATACGGTAGATACGCAGTATTTT. Protein: CASAGGNTVDTQYF.

This clone was seen more than once but under ten times. The CDR3 sequence: CASSVTSGTGVGYTF. CDR3 sequence (DNA): TGTGCCAGCAGCGTCACCTCTGGGACAGGGGTGGGCTACACCTTC. The rearrangement joins TRBV9 to TRBJ1-2; 10 bases fit TRBD1. V shed 2 bases and J 8 bases; nucleotides not matched to a gene: 9. The CDR3 runs to 15 residues. CDR1 and CDR2 from the germline V gene are SGDLS and YYNGEE.

The V gene is TRBV7-9, the J gene TRBJ2-1, with 7 bases aligning to TRBD2. V was clipped by 1 base and J by 6 bases; unmatched bases: 6. Per the germline V gene, CDR1 is SEHNR and CDR2 is FQNEAQ (reference sequence). The CDR3 is made up of 15 amino acids. CDR3 DNA sequence: TGTGCCAGCAGCTTAGGGACTAGTACATCCAATGAGCAGTTCTTC. Its translation: CASSLGTSTSNEQFF.

V and J are TRBV28 and TRBJ1-5, with TRBD1 matching over 7 bases. This CDR3 has 14 residues. With V trimmed by 5 bases and J by 2 bases, 3 bases remained unmatched. Germline-derived CDR1 and CDR2 are MDHEN and SYDVKM. The CDR3 nucleotides are TGTGCCAGCAGTCAGGGGGGAGGCAATCAGCCCCAGCATTTT. Amino acids: CASSQGGGNQPQHF.

V and J are TRBV4-1 and TRBJ2-2, with 10 positions matching TRBD2. Germline V lookup: CDR1 MGHRA, CDR2 YSYEKL. After removal of 1 base from V and 6 bases from J, the junction contained 8 bases not matched to a gene. The CDR3 runs to 17 residues. CDR3 coding DNA: TGCGCCAGCAGCCAAGCGTTCGGAAGCGGGGGGGCCGGGGAGCTGTTTTTT. Its protein is CASSQAFGSGGAGELFF.

This clone has just a few counts. The V gene is TRBV30, the J gene TRBJ1-2; TRBD1 might be the D (5 bases). The length of the CDR3 is 12 residues. Trimming pared 2 bases from V and 3 bases from J, leaving 7 bases between. Germline CDR1 reads GTSNPN; CDR2 reads SVGIG (reference sequence). The CDR3 loop reads CAWSRGDYGYTF. CDR3 bases: TGTGCCTGGAGTAGGGGCGACTATGGCTACACCTTC.